The 18 T cell receptor beta chains below come from one sample, sequenced in a study of shared clonotypes between healthy human individuals. Profiled with immunoSEQ multiplex PCR; TCRdb holds only in-frame clones, not every one. The sample has about 1.5 million clones; around 98% are singletons. Sequenced input: naive CD4+ T cells sorted from blood. Noted subset: CD45RA+ positively selected. Receptors were obtained from a man aged 30 to 45 in good health.

V gene TRBV29-1 combines with J gene TRBJ2-3, with 9 nucleotides matching TRBD1. Germline V lookup: CDR1 SQVTM, CDR2 ANQGSEA. The CDR3 runs to 14 residues. With V trimmed by 7 bases and J by 6 bases, 11 bases remained unmatched. CDR3 sequence: CSARAGTGSDTQYF. The CDR3 DNA is TGCAGCGCCCGAGCCGGGACAGGGTCTGATACGCAGTATTTT.

With regard to this clone: This sample includes further DNA sequences coding for the same CDR3. For the CDR3, the DNA is TGTGCCAGTAGTATCGGACAGGGCGGGCAGCCCCAGCATTTT. The encoded protein is CASSIGQGGQPQHF. The J gene is TRBJ1-5, the V gene TRBV19; 8 bases agree with TRBD1. Germline CDR1 LNHDA, CDR2 SQIVND (reference sequence). The V segment lost 3 bases and the J segment 7 bases; nucleotides outside the gene matches: 5. The CDR3 extends over 14 amino acids.

This chain uses TRBV9 with TRBJ2-4, with D possibly matching TRBD1 (6 bases). CDR1 is SGDLS and CDR2 is YYNGEE in the germline V gene. V gave up 7 bases and J gave up 1 base, with 15 bases separating them. This CDR3 contains 15 residues. DNA of the CDR3: TGTGCCAGCTCTTCAGGGGATGGGGCCAAAAACATTCAGTACTTC. Amino acids: CASSSGDGAKNIQYF.

V usage is TRBV29-1 and J usage is TRBJ2-1, with 8 bases lining up with TRBD1. In germline, CDR1 is SQVTM, CDR2 ANQGSEA. J gave up 5 bases and V 5 bases, and 11 bases lay outside the gene matches. The CDR3 is made up of 15 amino acids. CDR3 sequence reads: CSVPGEARGHNEQFF. The CDR3 DNA follows: TGCAGCGTTCCCGGAGAAGCCAGGGGGCACAATGAGCAGTTCTTC.

The rearrangement links TRBV7-9 to TRBJ2-6, with 7 bases fitting TRBD1. The V gene's germline CDR1 is SEHNR and CDR2 FQNEAQ (reference sequence). With 7 bases clipped from V and 0 bases from J, the junction kept 12 bases outside the gene matches. The CDR3 loop spans 18 amino acids. CDR3 loop: CASINRKGASSGANVLTF. The CDR3 DNA sequence: TGTGCCAGCATCAATCGGAAGGGGGCGTCCTCTGGGGCCAACGTCCTGACTTTC.

The CDR3 loop is CASLQGAEGNTIYF. The DNA for the CDR3 is TGTGCCAGCCTTCAGGGGGCCGAGGGAAACACCATATATTTT. The V call is TRBV19, the J call TRBJ1-3, with 8 bases identical to TRBD1. J lost 4 bases, V lost 9 bases, and 8 bases had no gene match. The CDR3 runs to 14 residues. The germline CDR1 and CDR2 sequences are LNHDA and SQIVND (reference sequence). Filled out from reference TRBV19 and TRBJ1-3, the complete variable domain reads DGGITQSPKYLFRKEGQNVTLSCEQNLNHDAMYWYRQDPGQGLRLIYYSQIVNDFQKGDIAEGYSVSREKKESFPLTVTSAQKNPTAFYLCASLQGAEGNTIYFGEGSWLTVV.

The chain has TRBV7-8 and TRBJ2-2; D may be TRBD2 (5 bases). V dropped 5 bases and J dropped 5 bases, with 12 bases sitting between them. This CDR3 region has 14 residues. The V gene's germline CDR1 is SGHVS and CDR2 FQNEAQ. The chain's CDR3 is CASSLKLGTGELFF. The CDR3 region has the DNA TGTGCCAGCAGCCTAAAACTAGGTACCGGGGAGCTGTTTTTT.

This clone was counted a single time. V usage is TRBV7-2 and J usage is TRBJ2-2; TRBD2 agrees at 7 bases. This CDR3 is built from 15 residues. Trimming cost V 5 bases and J 4 bases; bases outside gene matches: 7. CDR1 is SGHTA, CDR2 FQGNSA, per germline. CDR3 amino acids: CASSLSGIGTGELFF. DNA for the CDR3: TGTGCCAGCAGCCTGAGCGGGATCGGCACCGGGGAGCTGTTTTTT.

This clone was seen once. Other DNA sequences in this sample translate to the same CDR3. The CDR3 region is CASSLVFQETQYF. DNA for the CDR3: TGTGCCAGCAGCTTAGTGTTCCAAGAGACCCAGTACTTC. The chain joins TRBV7-2 to TRBJ2-5; D unresolved. This CDR3 is built from 13 residues. Looked up from germline, CDR1 is SGHTA and CDR2 is FQGNSA. Trimming stripped 1 base from V and 1 base from J, with 4 bases between.

The genes are TRBV28 and TRBJ1-5; D might be TRBD1 (5 bases). The length of the CDR3 is 14 residues. V was cut by 3 bases and J by 5 bases, with 11 bases left in between. Germline V lookup: CDR1 MDHEN, CDR2 SYDVKM. CDR3 DNA: TGTGCCAGCAGTTTCAGGGTAGTCGATCAGCCCCAGCATTTT. This codes for CASSFRVVDQPQHF.

As regards this clone: Other DNA sequences in this specimen translate into the identical CDR3. The chain is built from TRBV5-1 and TRBJ2-1; TRBD2 matches at 9 bases. Germline trimming cut 0 bases from V and 4 bases from J; bases unmatched to any gene: 2. Germline V gene lookup returns CDR1 SGHRS and CDR2 YFSETQ. The length of the CDR3 is 15 residues. The CDR3 nucleotides are TGCGCCAGCAGCTTGGGACTAGCGGTTTACAATGAGCAGTTCTTC. Its translation: CASSLGLAVYNEQFF. The full variable domain, with the rest looked up from reference TRBV5-1 and TRBJ2-1, is KAGVTQTPRYLIKTRGQQVTLSCSPISGHRSVSWYQQTPGQGLQFLFEYFSETQRNKGNFPGRFSGRQFSNSRSEMNVSTLELGDSALYLCASSLGLAVYNEQFFGPGTRLTVL.

The chain carries TRBV18 and TRBJ2-7; D gene uncertain. Germline V gene data show CDR1 as KGHSH and CDR2 as LQKENI. Trimming shortened V by 2 bases and J by 3 bases, and 8 bases separated the two germline ends. CDR3 size: 13 residues. As DNA, the CDR3 is TGTGCCAGCTCACCAAACCAGAACTACGAGCAGTACTTC. Amino acids: CASSPNQNYEQYF.

The chain has TRBV5-5 and TRBJ1-1; TRBD1 matches 9 bases. V shed 0 bases and J 2 bases; nucleotides not matched to a gene: 2. In germline, CDR1 is SGHKS, CDR2 YYEKEE (reference sequence). The CDR3 contains 15 residues. CDR3 in amino acids: CASSLVDRGNTEAFF. CDR3 DNA sequence: TGTGCCAGCAGCTTGGTGGACAGGGGAAACACTGAAGCTTTCTTT.

This chain joins TRBV18 and TRBJ2-7; 11 bases are a match to TRBD1. Germline CDR1 is KGHSH and CDR2 is LQKENI. V trimming: 3 bases; J trimming: 6 bases; junction bases outside the gene matches: 7. The CDR3 runs 15 residues. CDR3: CASSPPGDRGGEQYF. The CDR3 DNA sequence: TGTGCCAGCTCACCCCCCGGGGACAGGGGGGGCGAGCAGTACTTC.

The gene calls are TRBV5-1 and TRBJ1-1; D is unresolved. The V end was cut by 5 bases, the J end by 8 bases, with 16 bases between. The CDR3 contains 13 residues. Germline CDR1 is SGHRS and CDR2 is YFSETQ. The CDR3 loop reads CASSPGPGGEAFF. The CDR3 DNA follows: TGCGCCAGCAGTCCCGGTCCGGGAGGAGAAGCTTTCTTT.

The chain employs TRBV18 and TRBJ2-1; D perhaps matches TRBD2 (6 bases). The CDR3 contains 13 residues. V gave up 3 bases and J gave up 7 bases, with 10 bases separating them. The germline CDR1 and CDR2 sequences are KGHSH and LQKENI. CDR3 protein: CASSPAAGNEQFF. The CDR3 DNA reads as TGTGCCAGCTCACCCGCCGCGGGGAATGAGCAGTTCTTC.

The chain combines TRBV5-4 with TRBJ1-2; 8 nucleotides align to TRBD1. The CDR3 is made up of 15 amino acids. Trimming removed 2 bases from V and 7 bases from J; junction bases left unmatched: 10. Germline CDR1 reads SGHNT; CDR2 reads YYREEE (reference sequence). CDR3 nucleotide sequence: TGTGCCAGCAGCTTCCTGACAGGGGTTTATGCTGGCTACACCTTC. It is translated as CASSFLTGVYAGYTF.

The chain links TRBV29-1 to TRBJ2-1; 9 nucleotides align to TRBD2. CDR1 and CDR2 (germline): SQVTM, ANQGSEA. The CDR3 runs to 12 residues. V shed 7 bases, J shed 14 bases, and the junction held 12 bases outside the gene matches. The CDR3 sequence: CSGEGSSGSKFF. The DNA for the CDR3 is TGCAGCGGGGAGGGAAGTAGCGGGAGTAAGTTCTTC.